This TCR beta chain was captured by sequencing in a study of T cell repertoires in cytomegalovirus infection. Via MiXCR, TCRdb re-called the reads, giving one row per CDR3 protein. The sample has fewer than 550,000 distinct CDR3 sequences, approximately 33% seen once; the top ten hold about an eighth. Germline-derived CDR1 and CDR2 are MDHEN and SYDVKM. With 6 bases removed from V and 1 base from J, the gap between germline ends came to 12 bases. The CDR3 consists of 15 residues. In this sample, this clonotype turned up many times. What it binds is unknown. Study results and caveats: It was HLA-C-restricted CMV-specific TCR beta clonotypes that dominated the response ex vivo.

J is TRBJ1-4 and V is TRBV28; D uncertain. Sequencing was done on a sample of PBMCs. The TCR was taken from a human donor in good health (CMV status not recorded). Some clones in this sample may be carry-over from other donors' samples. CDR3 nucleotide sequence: TGTGCCAGCAGCCCAGTTCCCCTAACTAATGAAAAACTGTTTTTT. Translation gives CASSPVPLTNEKLFF.